This T cell receptor (beta chain) was documented in a study of CXCR3-negative and CXCR3-positive naive CD8 T cells. Findings and limits, study-wide: Each naive subset displayed comparably high diversity, whereas memory CD8+ cells displayed much lower diversity. TRB CDR3s of CXCR3-positive naive cells were more hydrophobic than those of CXCR3-negative naive cells.

Naive CD8+ T cells were CD45RO-CCR7+CD27+CD95-. The CDR3 runs 12 residues. The germline CDR1 and CDR2 sequences are MNHEY and SVGAGI. UMI-labeled 5' RACE TRB cDNA libraries were prepared from the cells. TCRdb re-called the 5' RACE reads, yielding one record per CDR3 amino acid sequence without DNA. The repertoire table contains 120,000 to 150,000 distinct CDR3 sequences. In regard to this clonotype: The antigen is undetermined.

J is TRBJ2-5 and V is TRBV6-5; the D call of TRBD1 rests on TCRdb alone, since no DNA is present to check it. The TCR comes from a human donor in good health. Some clones in this sample may be carry-over from other donors' samples. Sequences were obtained from naive CXCR3+ CD8+ T cells from blood. Subset meaning: CD45RO-CCR7+CD27+CD95- naive CD8+ T cells expressing CXCR3 (TNR3+). This CDR3 reads CASGGAGETQYF.